These T cell receptor beta chains were read from a single sample in a study of blood T cells in healthy people across ages. TCRdb passed the 5' RACE reads through MiXCR, listing each CDR3 protein once. The sample has a few hundred thousand distinct CDR3 sequences; about half are singletons. Sequences were obtained from blood. These receptor sequences come from a man aged 55 to 69 in good health. The CDR3 runs from the conserved cysteine through the conserved F or W. The D gene is left open where the match is weak. Some rows have no size entry. The others give once, few or many, or a class for an expanded clone.

many,TRBV24-1,TRBJ2-3,TRBD2,TGTGCCACCAGTGCCGGACTAGCGGGGATCACAGATACGCAGTATTTT,CATSAGLAGITDTQYF
.,TRBV21-1,TRBJ2-1,.,TGTGCCAGCAGCATTCTAGCGGGAGGGCCTTACAATGAGCAGTTCTTC,CASSILAGGPYNEQFF
.,TRBV29-1,TRBJ2-3,.,TGCAGCGTCACGTTGGGAAGCGCACAGATAACGCAGTATTTT,CSVTLGSAQITQYF
.,TRBV7-2,TRBJ2-3,TRBD2,TGTGCTAGCAGCTCTGTAGCGGGAGGAGCTACAGATACGCAGTATTTT,CASSSVAGGATDTQYF
.,TRBV6-5,TRBJ1-2,TRBD1,TGTGCCAGCAGACCCGGACAGGGGGCCGGCTATGGCTACACCTTC,CASRPGQGAGYGYTF
few,TRBV5-1,TRBJ2-7,.,TGCGCCAGCAGCGTCGACAGTTATCTCTACGAGCAGTACTTC,CASSVDSYLYEQYF
many,TRBV28,TRBJ2-5,TRBD2,TGTGCCAGCACCCGACCCGGACTAGCGGGAGGCCGCGAGACCCAGTACTTC,CASTRPGLAGGRETQYF
few,TRBV25-1,TRBJ2-1,.,TGTGCCAGCAGTGAATATATTCAGAGGGGCATGACGTTCTTC,CASSEYIQRGMTFF
.,TRBV5-1,TRBJ1-4,.,TGCGCCAGCAGCCCGGACGCGTCGGGGGATGAAAAACTGTTTTTT,CASSPDASGDEKLFF
many,TRBV18,TRBJ1-6,.,TGTGCCAACCGGGACTCTTATAATTCACCCCTCCACTTT,CANRDSYNSPLHF
.,TRBV15,TRBJ2-5,.,TGTGCCACCAGCAGAGATTCAGGGTTTTTTGGGCAGTACTTC,CATSRDSGFFGQYF
.,TRBV11-2,TRBJ2-7,TRBD1,TGTGCCAGCACCATCGGACAGGGGGCCTACGAGCAGTACTTC,CASTIGQGAYEQYF
many,TRBV7-2,TRBJ2-5,TRBD1,TGTGCCAGCAGCGAGTGGGGACAGCACCAAGAGACCCAGTACTTC,CASSEWGQHQETQYF
.,TRBV7-9,TRBJ2-3,.,TGTGCCGGCAGCTTACCGCTAGCGCCTAGCACAGATACGCAGTATTTT,CAGSLPLAPSTDTQYF
.,TRBV7-6,TRBJ1-2,TRBD1,TGTGCCAGCAGCCAAACCCCAGGGACAGGGGACGGCTACACCTTC,CASSQTPGTGDGYTF
.,TRBV7-9,TRBJ1-4,.,TGTGCCAGCAGCTTATACGAGGGAGGAAAACTGTTTTTT,CASSLYEGGKLFF
.,TRBV20-1,TRBJ2-7,.,TGCAGTGCCACCCCGGGCCGCAGCTACGAGCAGTACTTC,CSATPGRSYEQYF
.,TRBV9,TRBJ2-3,.,TGTGCCAGCAGCGTAGGAAGTGCAGGGGGGATGGGAGATACGCAGTATTTT,CASSVGSAGGMGDTQYF
.,TRBV6-1,TRBJ1-4,.,TGTGCCAGCCTGCCCGGGGGATTTAATGAAAAACTGTTTTTT,CASLPGGFNEKLFF
.,TRBV5-1,TRBJ2-1,.,TGTGCCAGCAGCTTAGATACAGGCTACAATGAGCAGTTCTTC,CASSLDTGYNEQFF
.,TRBV6-5,TRBJ2-6,.,TGTGCCAGCAGTTACGTCTCTGGGGCCAACGTCCTGACTTTC,CASSYVSGANVLTF
.,TRBV27,TRBJ2-7,.,TGTGCCAGCAGTTTAAAAGGGACTCTGGGCAAGCAGTACTTC,CASSLKGTLGKQYF
.,TRBV20-1,TRBJ1-1,.,TGCAGTGCCGCGCACGGGGGCAACATGAACACTGAAGCTTTCTTT,CSAAHGGNMNTEAFF
few,TRBV4-2,TRBJ1-2,TRBD1,TGTGCCGTGGCGGGGACAGCCAACTATGGCTACACCTTC,CAVAGTANYGYTF
.,TRBV7-6,TRBJ2-5,.,TGTGCCAGCAGCCTAAGTCCCGCAGTGGTCCAAGAGACCCAGTACTTC,CASSLSPAVVQETQYF
few,TRBV10-3,TRBJ2-1,TRBD2,TGTGCCATCAGTGATCCAGGGACTAGCGGTTACAATGAGCAGTTCTTC,CAISDPGTSGYNEQFF
few,TRBV30,TRBJ2-7,.,TGTGCCTGGAGTGTACCTGGACTACACTACGAGCAGTACTTC,CAWSVPGLHYEQYF